Here is one T cell receptor (beta chain) with its context. Its target is unknown. The data belong to a study of a mutant IDH1 vaccine in newly diagnosed glioma. Profiled with immunoSEQ multiplex PCR; TCRdb holds only in-frame clones, not every one. The sample gives roughly 120,000 clones, around 80% of which show up once; about 5.5% is in the top ten. As to time point: week 11, during vaccination. Mutant IDH1 20-mer peptide, at 300 ug, made up each vaccine dose, with topical imiquimod. This sample comprised PBMCs, obtained from a glioma patient whose treatment included an IDH1 peptide vaccine. The TCR was taken from a man aged 40-55 years with glioma.

Here the CDR3 reads CASSIGGNYEQYF. For the CDR3, the DNA is TGTGCCAGTAGTATAGGGGGAAACTACGAGCAGTACTTC. This sequence joins TRBV19 and TRBJ2-7, with D hard to call. Trimming pared 1 base from V and 3 bases from J, leaving 7 bases between. This CDR3 has 13 residues. The germline CDR1 and CDR2 sequences are LNHDA and SQIVND (reference sequence).